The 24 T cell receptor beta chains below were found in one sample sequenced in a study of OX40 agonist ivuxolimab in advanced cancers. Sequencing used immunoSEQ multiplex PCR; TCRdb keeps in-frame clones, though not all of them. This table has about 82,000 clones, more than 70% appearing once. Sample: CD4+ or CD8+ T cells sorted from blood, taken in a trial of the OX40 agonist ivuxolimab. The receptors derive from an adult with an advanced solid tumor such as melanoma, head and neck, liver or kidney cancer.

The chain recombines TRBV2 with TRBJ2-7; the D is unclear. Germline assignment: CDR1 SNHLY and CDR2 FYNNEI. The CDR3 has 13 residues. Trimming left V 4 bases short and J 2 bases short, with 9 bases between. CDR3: CASSVAAAYEQYF. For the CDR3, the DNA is TGTGCCAGCAGTGTGGCTGCGGCCTACGAGCAGTACTTC.

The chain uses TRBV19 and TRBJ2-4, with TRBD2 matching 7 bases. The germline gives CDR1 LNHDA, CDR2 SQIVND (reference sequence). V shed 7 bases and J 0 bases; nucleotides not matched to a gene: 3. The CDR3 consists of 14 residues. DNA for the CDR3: TGTGCCAGTAAAAGCGGGATAGCCAAAAACATTCAGTACTTC. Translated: CASKSGIAKNIQYF.

The CDR3 sequence: CASSLVDRVAGELFF. DNA of the CDR3: TGTGCCAGCAGCTTAGTGGACAGGGTCGCCGGGGAGCTGTTTTTT. The chain uses TRBV7-8 and TRBJ2-2, with 8 bases matching TRBD1. CDR1 is SGHVS, CDR2 FQNEAQ, per germline. The length of the CDR3 is 15 residues. With V trimmed by 1 base and J by 6 bases, 4 bases remained unmatched.

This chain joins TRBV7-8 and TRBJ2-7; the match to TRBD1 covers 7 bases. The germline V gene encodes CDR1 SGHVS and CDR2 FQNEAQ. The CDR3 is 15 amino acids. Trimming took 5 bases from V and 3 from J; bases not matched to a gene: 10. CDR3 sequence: CASSPQGVPLYEQYF. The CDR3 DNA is TGTGCCAGCAGCCCTCAGGGGGTCCCCCTCTACGAGCAGTACTTC.

CDR3 protein: CASSAAGTYYGYTF. The CDR3 DNA sequence: TGTGCCAGCAGTGCAGCCGGGACCTACTATGGCTACACCTTC. The chain employs TRBV25-1 and TRBJ1-2; weak D call: TRBD1 (5 bases). The V gene's germline CDR1 is MGHDK and CDR2 SYGVNS. Trimming left V 4 bases short and J 3 bases short, with 12 bases between. This CDR3 has 14 amino acids.

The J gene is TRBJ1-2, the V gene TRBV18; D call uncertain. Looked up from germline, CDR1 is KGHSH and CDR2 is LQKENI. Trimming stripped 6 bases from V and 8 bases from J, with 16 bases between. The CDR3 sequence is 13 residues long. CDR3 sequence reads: CASSPRVEEGYTF. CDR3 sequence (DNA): TGTGCCAGCTCCCCTAGGGTAGAGGAAGGCTACACCTTC.

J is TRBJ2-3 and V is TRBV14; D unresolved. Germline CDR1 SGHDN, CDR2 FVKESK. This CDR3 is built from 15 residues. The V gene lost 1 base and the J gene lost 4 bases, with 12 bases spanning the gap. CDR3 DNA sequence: TGTGCCAGCAGCCAAGGTATAAGGGCAGCAGATACGCAGTATTTT. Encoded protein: CASSQGIRAADTQYF.

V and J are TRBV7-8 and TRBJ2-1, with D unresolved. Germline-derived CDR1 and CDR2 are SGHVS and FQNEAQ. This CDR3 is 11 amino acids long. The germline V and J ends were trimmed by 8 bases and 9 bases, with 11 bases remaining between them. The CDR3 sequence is CASRVTGEQFF. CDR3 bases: TGTGCCAGCCGCGTGACGGGTGAGCAGTTCTTC.

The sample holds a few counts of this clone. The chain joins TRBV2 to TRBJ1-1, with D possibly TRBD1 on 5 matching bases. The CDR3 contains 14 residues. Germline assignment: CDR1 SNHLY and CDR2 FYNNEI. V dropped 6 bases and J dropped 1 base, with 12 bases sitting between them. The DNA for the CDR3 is TGTGCCAGCAGGACCGGGGCAGCGAACACTGAAGCTTTCTTT. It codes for CASRTGAANTEAFF. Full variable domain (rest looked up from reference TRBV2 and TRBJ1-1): EPEVTQTPSHQVTQMGQEVILRCVPISNHLYFYWYRQILGQKVEFLVSFYNNEISEKSEIFDDQFSVERPDGSNFTLKIRSTKLEDSAMYFCASRTGAANTEAFFGQGTRLTVV.

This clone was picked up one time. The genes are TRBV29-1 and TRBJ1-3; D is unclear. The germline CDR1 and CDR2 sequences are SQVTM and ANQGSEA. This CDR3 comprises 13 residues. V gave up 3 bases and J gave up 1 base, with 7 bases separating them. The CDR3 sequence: CSVEAGSGNTIYF. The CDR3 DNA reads TGCAGCGTTGAGGCGGGTTCTGGAAACACCATATATTTT.

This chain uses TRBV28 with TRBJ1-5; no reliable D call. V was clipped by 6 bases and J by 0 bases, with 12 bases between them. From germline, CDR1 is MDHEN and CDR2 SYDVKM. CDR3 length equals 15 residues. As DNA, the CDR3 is TGTGCCAGCAGCCTCGGAGGGAATAGCAATCAGCCCCAGCATTTT. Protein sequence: CASSLGGNSNQPQHF.

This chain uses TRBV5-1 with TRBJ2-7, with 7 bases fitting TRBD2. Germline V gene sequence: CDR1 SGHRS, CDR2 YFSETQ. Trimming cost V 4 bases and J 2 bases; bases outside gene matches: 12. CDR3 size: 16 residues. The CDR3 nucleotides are TGCGCCAGCAGCCTACGACAGCGGGAAGCGCCCTACGAGCAGTACTTC. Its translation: CASSLRQREAPYEQYF.

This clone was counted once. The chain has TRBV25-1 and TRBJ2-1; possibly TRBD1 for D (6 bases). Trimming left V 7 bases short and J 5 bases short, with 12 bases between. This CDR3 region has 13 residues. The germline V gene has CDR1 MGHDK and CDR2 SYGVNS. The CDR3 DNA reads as TGTGCCAGCAATTCCAGACAGGACAATGAGCAGTTCTTC. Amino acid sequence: CASNSRQDNEQFF. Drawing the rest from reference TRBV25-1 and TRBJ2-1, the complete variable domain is EADIYQTPRYLVIGTGKKITLECSQTMGHDKMYWYQQDPGMELHLIHYSYGVNSTEKGDLSSESTVSRIRTEHFPLTLESARPSHTSQYLCASNSRQDNEQFFGPGTRLTVL.

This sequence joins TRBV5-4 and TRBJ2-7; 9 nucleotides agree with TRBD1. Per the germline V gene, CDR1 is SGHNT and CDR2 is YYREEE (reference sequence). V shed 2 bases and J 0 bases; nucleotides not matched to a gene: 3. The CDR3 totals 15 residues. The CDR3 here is CASSFRQGVSYEQYF. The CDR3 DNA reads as TGTGCCAGCAGCTTCCGACAGGGGGTCTCCTACGAGCAGTACTTC. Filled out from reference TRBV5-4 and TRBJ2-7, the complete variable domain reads ETGVTQSPTHLIKTRGQQVTLRCSSQSGHNTVSWYQQALGQGPQFIFQYYREEENGRGNFPPRFSGLQFPNYSSELNVNALELDDSALYLCASSFRQGVSYEQYFGPGTRLTVT.

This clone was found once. CDR3 region: CASSRDWALSSYNEQFF. CDR3 sequence (DNA): TGTGCCAGCAGCCGCGATTGGGCACTCAGCTCCTACAATGAGCAGTTCTTC. The chain joins TRBV14 to TRBJ2-1, with D unclear. The CDR3 runs 17 residues. V dropped 4 bases and J dropped 0 bases, with 16 bases sitting between them. CDR1 is SGHDN, CDR2 FVKESK, per germline.

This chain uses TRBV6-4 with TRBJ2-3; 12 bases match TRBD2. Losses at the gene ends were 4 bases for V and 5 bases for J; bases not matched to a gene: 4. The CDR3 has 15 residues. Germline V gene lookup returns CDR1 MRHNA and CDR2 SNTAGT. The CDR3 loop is CASSALAGGQDTQYF. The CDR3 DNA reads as TGTGCCAGCAGTGCTCTAGCGGGAGGGCAAGATACGCAGTATTTT.

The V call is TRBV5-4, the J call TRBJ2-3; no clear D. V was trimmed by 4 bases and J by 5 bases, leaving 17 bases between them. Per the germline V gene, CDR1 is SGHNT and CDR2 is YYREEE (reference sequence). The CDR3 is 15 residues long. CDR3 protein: CASSIQGLNKDTQYF. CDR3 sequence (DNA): TGTGCCAGCAGCATCCAAGGATTGAATAAAGATACGCAGTATTTT.

As DNA, the CDR3 is TGTGCAAGTCGCCACCCGAATGAGCAGTTCTTC. It specifies CASRHPNEQFF. This sequence joins TRBV12-2 and TRBJ2-1. TRBV12-2 is tagged as a pseudogene. The CDR3 sequence is 11 residues long.

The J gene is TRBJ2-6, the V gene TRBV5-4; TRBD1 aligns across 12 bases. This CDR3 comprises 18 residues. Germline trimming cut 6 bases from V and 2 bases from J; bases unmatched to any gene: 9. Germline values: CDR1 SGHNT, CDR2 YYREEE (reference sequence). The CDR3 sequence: CASTTGTGGFAGANVLTF. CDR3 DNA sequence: TGTGCCAGCACCACGGGGACAGGGGGCTTTGCTGGGGCCAACGTCCTGACTTTC.

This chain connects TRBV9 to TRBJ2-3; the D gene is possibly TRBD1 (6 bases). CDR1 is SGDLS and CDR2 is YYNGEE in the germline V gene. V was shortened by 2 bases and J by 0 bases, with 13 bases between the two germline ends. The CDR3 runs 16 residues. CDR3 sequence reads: CASSVTGSSSTDTQYF. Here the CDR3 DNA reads TGTGCCAGCAGCGTGACAGGATCATCTAGCACAGATACGCAGTATTTT.

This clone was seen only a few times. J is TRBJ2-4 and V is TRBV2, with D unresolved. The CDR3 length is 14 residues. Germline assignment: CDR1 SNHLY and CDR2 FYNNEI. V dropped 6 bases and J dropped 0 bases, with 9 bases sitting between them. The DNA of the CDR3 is TGTGCCAGCAGATTTCCAATAGCCAAAAACATTCAGTACTTC. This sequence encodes CASRFPIAKNIQYF.

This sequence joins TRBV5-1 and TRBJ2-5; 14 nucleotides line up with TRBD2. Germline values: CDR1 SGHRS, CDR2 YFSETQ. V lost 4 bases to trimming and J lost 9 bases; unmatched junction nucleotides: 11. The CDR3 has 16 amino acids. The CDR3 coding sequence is TGCGCCAGCAGCGCCCCGGGACTAGCGGGGGCGATTTCCCAGTACTTC. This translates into CASSAPGLAGAISQYF.

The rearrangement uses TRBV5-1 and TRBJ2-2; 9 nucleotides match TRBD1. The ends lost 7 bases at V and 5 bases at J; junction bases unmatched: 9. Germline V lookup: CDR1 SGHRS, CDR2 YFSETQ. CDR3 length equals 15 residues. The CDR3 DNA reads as TGCGCCAGCCTTTCCGGGACAGGGCTTACCGGGGAGCTGTTTTTT. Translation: CASLSGTGLTGELFF.

The chain's CDR3 is CASSLWAASVRNEQFF. In DNA form, the CDR3 reads TGCGCCAGCAGCTTGTGGGCGGCTAGCGTTCGCAATGAGCAGTTCTTC. The gene calls are TRBV5-1 and TRBJ2-1; TRBD2 might be the D (6 bases). From germline, CDR1 is SGHRS and CDR2 YFSETQ. Trimming removed 1 base from V and 6 bases from J, with 17 bases in between. The CDR3 covers 16 residues.